Listed here are 27 T cell receptor beta chains from one sample, sequenced in a study of T-cell reconstitution after alpha-beta-depleted transplantation in children. As it was prepared, the TCRbeta library received unique molecular identifiers. TCRdb ran MiXCR on the PCR reads and lists one entry per CDR3 protein. The sample shows 200,000 to 250,000 distinct CDR3 sequences, 8.4% of them seen only once. The starting material was PBMCs, mostly from graft donor cells, obtained 360 days after TCRalphabeta/CD19-depleted stem cell transplant. Source of these receptors: a male patient aged 2 to 9 who had a stem cell transplant for acute myeloid leukemia, so the T cells may come from the graft donor.

This clonotype occurred a few times. V and J are TRBV7-9 and TRBJ1-5; D not resolved. Germline values: CDR1 SEHNR, CDR2 FQNEAQ (reference sequence). Trimming stripped 5 bases from V and 4 bases from J, with 6 bases between. The CDR3 is made up of 12 amino acids. The CDR3 DNA reads TGTGCCAGCAGCCCGGAGAATCAGCCCCAGCATTTT. Protein: CASSPENQPQHF.

In its sample, this clonotype was seen a few times. This chain connects TRBV27 to TRBJ2-3, with D uncertain. Germline loops: CDR1 MNHEY, CDR2 SMNVEV (reference sequence). The CDR3 runs to 13 residues. The V and J ends lost 0 bases and 5 bases respectively, with 6 bases between them. The CDR3 region is CASSLSSGDTQYF. The CDR3 DNA reads TGTGCCAGCAGTTTATCCTCCGGAGATACGCAGTATTTT.

This clonotype was found a few times. The V and J genes are TRBV5-1 and TRBJ2-2; D may be TRBD1 (6 bases). Germline CDR1 and CDR2: SGHRS and YFSETQ. V lost 0 bases and J 4 bases, leaving 16 bases between the germline ends. The CDR3 has 17 amino acids. The CDR3 region is CASSLGTEPRGTGELFF. The CDR3 DNA is TGCGCCAGCAGCTTGGGTACAGAGCCCAGGGGCACCGGGGAGCTGTTTTTT.

This clonotype was detected ten times or more. This chain uses TRBV24-1 with TRBJ2-2, with 7 nucleotides matching TRBD2. Germline trimming cut 5 bases from V and 5 bases from J; bases unmatched to any gene: 16. This CDR3 has 18 amino acids. Looked up from germline, CDR1 is KGHDR and CDR2 is SFDVKD. In DNA, the CDR3 is TGTGCCACCAGTGCCCCCAACGGTGCGGGAGCGGGGACCGGGGAGCTGTTTTTT. Its translation is CATSAPNGAGAGTGELFF.

The V gene is TRBV20-1, the J gene TRBJ2-7; D ambiguous. Germline V gene data show CDR1 as DFQATT and CDR2 as SNEGSKA (reference sequence). Deletions cut 6 bases from V and 5 bases from J, with 17 bases between. The CDR3 contains 13 residues. CDR3 DNA: TGCAGTGCCCAGGACCCGGTGGGCCACGAGCAGTACTTC. Its translation: CSAQDPVGHEQYF.

This clonotype was observed many times. The gene calls are TRBV5-1 and TRBJ2-1; D gene ambiguous. Germline V gene sequence: CDR1 SGHRS, CDR2 YFSETQ. The ends were cut back, 0 bases at V and 8 bases at J, with 6 bases in the middle. The CDR3 covers 12 residues. DNA for the CDR3: TGCGCCAGCAGCTTGGCGGTCGATGAGCAGTTCTTC. Amino acid sequence: CASSLAVDEQFF.

This clonotype was counted many times. This chain links TRBV2 with TRBJ2-1, with 10 bases that match TRBD2. The CDR3 extends over 15 amino acids. After removal of 6 bases from V and 4 bases from J, the junction contained 6 bases not matched to a gene. Germline CDR1 reads SNHLY; CDR2 reads FYNNEI. CDR3 coding DNA: TGTGCCAGCAGGCGGACTAGCGGAGCTTACAATGAGCAGTTCTTC. Protein: CASRRTSGAYNEQFF. The whole variable domain, remainder taken from reference TRBV2 and TRBJ2-1, is EPEVTQTPSHQVTQMGQEVILRCVPISNHLYFYWYRQILGQKVEFLVSFYNNEISEKSEIFDDQFSVERPDGSNFTLKIRSTKLEDSAMYFCASRRTSGAYNEQFFGPGTRLTVL.

In its sample, this clonotype was seen a few times. V usage is TRBV7-6 and J usage is TRBJ2-2; tentatively, D is TRBD1 or TRBD2 (5 bases each). The germline V and J ends were trimmed by 1 base and 0 bases, with 12 bases remaining between them. The germline V gene has CDR1 SGHVS and CDR2 FNYEAQ. The CDR3 is 17 residues long. In DNA, the CDR3 is TGTGCCAGCAGCTTAGGGGTTTGGGGGACGAACACCGGGGAGCTGTTTTTT. It yields the protein CASSLGVWGTNTGELFF.

The rearrangement links TRBV5-1 to TRBJ2-3; D may be TRBD2 (7 bases). CDR3 length: 13 amino acids. Germline CDR1 reads SGHRS; CDR2 reads YFSETQ. Trimming stripped 4 bases from V and 5 bases from J, with 11 bases between. CDR3 DNA: TGCGCCAGCAGCGGGGGGGCGGAAGATACGCAGTATTTT. This gives the protein CASSGGAEDTQYF.

This clonotype was observed many times. The V call is TRBV7-2, the J call TRBJ2-1, with TRBD1 matching 7 bases. This CDR3 contains 13 residues. V shed 4 bases, J shed 10 bases, and the junction held 7 bases outside the gene matches. The germline gives CDR1 SGHTA, CDR2 FQGNSA. CDR3 coding DNA: TGTGCCAGCAGCTCTCAGGGGGTGGGGGAGCAGTTCTTC. Its protein is CASSSQGVGEQFF.

The chain couples TRBV5-1 to TRBJ2-5, with D tentatively TRBD1 (5 bases). Trimming left V 0 bases short and J 4 bases short, with 10 bases between. Germline CDR1 reads SGHRS; CDR2 reads YFSETQ. The CDR3 is 14 amino acids. The CDR3 bases are TGCGCCAGCAGCTTGGGCAGGGTTCGAGAGACCCAGTACTTC. Translation gives CASSLGRVRETQYF.

This rearrangement joins TRBV29-1 to TRBJ2-5; perhaps TRBD2 as D (6 bases). This CDR3 contains 12 residues. Germline CDR1 is SQVTM and CDR2 is ANQGSEA. V lost 4 bases, J lost 5 bases, and 11 bases lay in between. In nucleotides, the CDR3 is TGCAGCGTTGCAGGAGGGGTGGAGACCCAGTACTTC. Amino acids: CSVAGGVETQYF.

This clonotype was found a few times. This CDR3 reads CASSPGISSYNEQFF. The CDR3 coding sequence is TGCGCCAGCAGCCCCGGGATCAGCTCCTACAATGAGCAGTTCTTC. The chain links TRBV5-1 to TRBJ2-1; perhaps TRBD2 as D (5 bases). The CDR3 has 15 residues. Germline CDR1 is SGHRS and CDR2 is YFSETQ. V was trimmed by 4 bases and J by 0 bases, leaving 11 bases between them.

This clonotype was seen only a few times. The genes are TRBV6-1 and TRBJ2-3; a weak D match, TRBD1 (6 bases). Deletions cut 6 bases from V and 3 bases from J, with 10 bases between. This CDR3 region has 13 residues. CDR1 is MNHNS, CDR2 SASEGT, per germline. CDR3 sequence (DNA): TGTGCCAGCAGACGCCAGGGGACAGATACGCAGTATTTT. This translates into CASRRQGTDTQYF.

This clonotype was seen only a few times. The rearrangement uses TRBV12-3 or TRBV12-4 and TRBJ2-1; 8 bases are shared with TRBD1. After removal of 4 bases from V and 5 bases from J, the junction contained 4 bases not matched to a gene. The CDR3 is made up of 14 amino acids. The CDR3 DNA sequence: TGTGCCAGCAGTTCGGGACAGGTTCACAATGAGCAGTTCTTC. Amino acids: CASSSGQVHNEQFF.

This clonotype was seen repeatedly, ten times or more. The chain has TRBV29-1 and TRBJ1-2, with TRBD1 matching 8 bases. Looked up from germline, CDR1 is SQVTM and CDR2 is ANQGSEA. The V gene end was trimmed by 6 bases and the J gene end by 4 bases; junction bases not matched to a gene: 7. CDR3 size: 13 residues. The CDR3 sequence is CSVRTGLLYGYTF. CDR3 nucleotides: TGCAGCGTCCGGACAGGGTTACTCTATGGCTACACCTTC.

This chain connects TRBV27 to TRBJ2-7, with a tentative D call TRBD2 (6 bases). The CDR3 consists of 13 residues. V dropped 7 bases and J dropped 3 bases, with 13 bases sitting between them. Germline CDR1 reads MNHEY; CDR2 reads SMNVEV (reference sequence). The CDR3 DNA reads as TGTGCCAGCACCGGCGGGACCCACTACGAGCAGTACTTC. As protein: CASTGGTHYEQYF.

Ten or more counts support this clonotype. The chain couples TRBV10-3 to TRBJ2-5; TRBD1 matches 7 bases. The CDR3 is 13 residues long. Unmatched junction bases numbered 2, after V lost 4 bases and J lost 3 bases. Germline CDR1 reads ENHRY; CDR2 reads SYGVKD. The CDR3 region is CAISGTGKETQYF. CDR3 DNA: TGTGCCATCAGTGGGACAGGCAAAGAGACCCAGTACTTC.

At least ten counts were recorded for this clonotype. This rearrangement joins TRBV24-1 to TRBJ2-1; tentatively, D is TRBD1 (6 bases). This CDR3 contains 15 residues. In germline, CDR1 is KGHDR, CDR2 SFDVKD. V was shortened by 7 bases and J by 3 bases, with 15 bases between the two germline ends. In nucleotides, the CDR3 is TGTGCCACCAGACCAGTGCAGGGGCTCTACAATGAGCAGTTCTTC. Its protein product is CATRPVQGLYNEQFF.

This clonotype was detected only a few times. The rearrangement links TRBV3-1 to TRBJ1-2; TRBD1 matches at 12 bases. Unmatched junction bases numbered 4, after V lost 3 bases and J lost 8 bases. Germline lookup yields CDR1 LGHDT and CDR2 YNNKEL (reference sequence). The CDR3 length is 14 residues. CDR3 protein: CASSQGQGAGGYTF. The CDR3 DNA reads TGTGCCAGCAGCCAGGGACAGGGGGCTGGAGGCTACACCTTC.

The genes are TRBV7-2 and TRBJ2-5; D assignment may be TRBD1 or TRBD2 (5 bases each). The CDR3 sequence is 13 residues long. With 5 bases removed from V and 4 bases from J, the gap between germline ends came to 11 bases. CDR1 and CDR2 (germline): SGHTA, FQGNSA. CDR3 sequence (DNA): TGTGCCAGCAGCGGGTCGAGGGGAGAGACCCAGTACTTC. Translating gives CASSGSRGETQYF.

In its sample, this clonotype was seen a few times. The chain links TRBV20-1 to TRBJ2-7; 10 bases match TRBD2. The J segment lost 6 bases and the V segment lost 6 bases, leaving 8 bases of the junction unmatched. The CDR3 totals 13 residues. CDR1 and CDR2 (germline): DFQATT, SNEGSKA (reference sequence). CDR3 nucleotide sequence: TGCAGTGCCGAGCGGGGGGGAGGGCCCGAGCAGTACTTC. Protein: CSAERGGGPEQYF.

The chain employs TRBV18 and TRBJ2-5, with D tentatively TRBD1 or TRBD2 (6 bases each). Germline-derived CDR1 and CDR2 are KGHSH and LQKENI. Deletions cut 3 bases from V and 2 bases from J, with 13 bases between. This CDR3 spans 15 amino acids. The CDR3 is CASSPPQGGQETQYF. The DNA for the CDR3 is TGTGCCAGCTCACCGCCACAGGGAGGTCAAGAGACCCAGTACTTC.

The table lists this clonotype with a few counts. V gene TRBV12-3 or TRBV12-4 combines with J gene TRBJ2-3; 7 bases fit TRBD2. This CDR3 has 13 residues. V trimming: 10 bases; J trimming: 2 bases; junction bases outside the gene matches: 6. The CDR3 spells CATLSGDTDTQYF. CDR3 in DNA: TGTGCCACCTTAAGCGGGGACACAGATACGCAGTATTTT.

The chain recombines TRBV29-1 with TRBJ1-6; maybe TRBD1 (6 bases). This CDR3 has 13 amino acids. Germline loops: CDR1 SQVTM, CDR2 ANQGSEA. V shed 7 bases and J shed 7 bases, with 14 bases lying between them. The CDR3, as DNA: TGCAGCGCCTTACAGGGCGAGAATTCACCCCTCCACTTT. Protein product: CSALQGENSPLHF.

This clonotype was recorded at least ten times. The V and J genes are TRBV29-1 and TRBJ1-1; no definite D call. The CDR3 has 14 residues. Germline V gene sequence: CDR1 SQVTM, CDR2 ANQGSEA. V gave up 4 bases and J gave up 4 bases, with 16 bases separating them. The CDR3 spells CSVVLGARGTEAFF. CDR3 bases: TGCAGCGTTGTGCTGGGCGCTCGAGGCACTGAAGCTTTCTTT.

This clonotype occurred a few times. The chain links TRBV18 to TRBJ2-7; possibly TRBD2 for D (6 bases). Germline values: CDR1 KGHSH, CDR2 LQKENI. This CDR3 has 16 residues. Trimming removed 0 bases at V and 0 bases at J, with 12 bases between. This CDR3 is CASSPPGGESSYEQYF. CDR3 DNA sequence: TGTGCCAGCTCACCACCGGGAGGCGAGAGCTCCTACGAGCAGTACTTC.